The subject of this entry is one TCR beta chain. Its antigen is still unknown. Clones were read by immunoSEQ multiplex PCR, and TCRdb kept only the in-frame ones, dropping some. Here the sample spans 68,000 or so clones, about four fifths being singletons. CDR3 length: 15 amino acids. Noted time point: baseline, week 1 (first vaccination visit). Treatment reported: pre-vaccination baseline after standard-of-care therapy. Donors had new WHO grade 3 or 4 IDH1-mutant, ATRX-lost astrocytomas. The entry originates in a study of a mutant IDH1 vaccine in newly diagnosed glioma. About the research overall: Treated patients had a mean age of 40.4 years and a roughly 60% male, around 38% female split. Radiotherapy, temozolomide, or both had been given previously, and both were given to most. General observations from the study: Pseudoprogression seemed unrelated to changes in top peripheral T cell clonotypes.

The receptor's source is a man aged 50 to 60 with glioma. The V gene is TRBV21-1, the J gene TRBJ2-7. TRBV21-1 is a known pseudogene. Specimen: PBMCs, collected from a glioma patient treated with radiotherapy, temozolomide or both. The CDR3 nucleotides read TGTGCCAGCAGCAAAGGAAATTGGGGATCCTACGAGCAGTACTTC. Its translation: CASSKGNWGSYEQYF.